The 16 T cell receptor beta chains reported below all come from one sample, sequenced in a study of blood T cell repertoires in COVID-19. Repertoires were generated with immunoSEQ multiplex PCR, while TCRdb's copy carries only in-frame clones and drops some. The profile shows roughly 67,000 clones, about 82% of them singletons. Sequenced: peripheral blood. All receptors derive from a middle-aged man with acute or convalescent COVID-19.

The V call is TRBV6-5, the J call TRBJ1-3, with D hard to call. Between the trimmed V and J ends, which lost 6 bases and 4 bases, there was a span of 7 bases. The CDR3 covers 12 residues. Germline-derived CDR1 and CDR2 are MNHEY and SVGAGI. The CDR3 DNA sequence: TGTGCCAGCAGGGCAGCGGGAAACACCATATATTTT. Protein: CASRAAGNTIYF.

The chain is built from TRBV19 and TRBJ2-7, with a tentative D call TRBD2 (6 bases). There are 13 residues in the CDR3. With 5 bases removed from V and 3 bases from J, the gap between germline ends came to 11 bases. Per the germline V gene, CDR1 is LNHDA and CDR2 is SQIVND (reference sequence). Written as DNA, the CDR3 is TGTGCCAGTAGTGGCGGGGAATACTACGAGCAGTACTTC. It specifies CASSGGEYYEQYF.

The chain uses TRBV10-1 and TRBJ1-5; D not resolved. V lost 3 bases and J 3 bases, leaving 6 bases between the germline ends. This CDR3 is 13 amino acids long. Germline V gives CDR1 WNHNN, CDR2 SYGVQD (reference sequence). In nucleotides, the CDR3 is TGCGCCAGCAGTGATGGGCTCAATCAGCCCCAGCATTTT. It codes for CASSDGLNQPQHF.

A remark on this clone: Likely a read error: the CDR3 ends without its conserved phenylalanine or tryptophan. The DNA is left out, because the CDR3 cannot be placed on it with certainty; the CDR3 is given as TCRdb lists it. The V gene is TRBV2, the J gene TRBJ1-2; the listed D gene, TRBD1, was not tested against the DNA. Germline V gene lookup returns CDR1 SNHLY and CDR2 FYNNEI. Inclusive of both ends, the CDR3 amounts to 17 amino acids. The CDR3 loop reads CASGTGGASGAYGYTFG.

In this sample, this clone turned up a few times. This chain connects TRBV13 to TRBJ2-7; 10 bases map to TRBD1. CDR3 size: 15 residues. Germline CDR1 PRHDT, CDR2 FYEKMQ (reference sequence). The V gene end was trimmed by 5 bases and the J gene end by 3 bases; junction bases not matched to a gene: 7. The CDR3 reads CASSGRDRGIYEQYF. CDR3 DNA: TGTGCCAGCAGCGGCCGGGACAGGGGCATCTACGAGCAGTACTTC.

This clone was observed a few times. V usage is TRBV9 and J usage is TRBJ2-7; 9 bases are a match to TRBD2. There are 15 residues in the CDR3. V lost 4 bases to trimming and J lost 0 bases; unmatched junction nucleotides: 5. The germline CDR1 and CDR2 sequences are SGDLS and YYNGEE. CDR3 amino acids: CASSISGGSSYEQYF. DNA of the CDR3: TGTGCCAGCAGCATTAGCGGGGGAAGCTCCTACGAGCAGTACTTC. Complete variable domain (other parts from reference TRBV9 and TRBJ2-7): DSGVTQTPKHLITATGQRVTLRCSPRSGDLSVYWYQQSLDQGLQFLIQYYNGEERAKGNILERFSAQQFPDLHSELNLSSLELGDSALYFCASSISGGSSYEQYFGPGTRLTVT.

CDR3 protein: CASSVGQGLHYEQYF. The DNA of the CDR3 is TGTGCCAGCAGTGTAGGGCAGGGCCTACACTACGAGCAGTACTTC. The rearrangement links TRBV25-1 to TRBJ2-7; a possible D gene is TRBD1 (5 bases). The CDR3 consists of 15 residues. The V gene's germline CDR1 is MGHDK and CDR2 SYGVNS. Trimming left V 4 bases short and J 3 bases short, with 16 bases between.

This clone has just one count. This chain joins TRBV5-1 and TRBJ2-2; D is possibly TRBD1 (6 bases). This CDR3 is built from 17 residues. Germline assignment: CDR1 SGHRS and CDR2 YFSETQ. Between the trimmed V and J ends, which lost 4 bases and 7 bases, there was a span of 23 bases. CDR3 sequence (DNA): TGCGCCAGCAGCCCACGCCCGCAGGGGCCGGGGAACGGGGAGCTGTTTTTT. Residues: CASSPRPQGPGNGELFF.

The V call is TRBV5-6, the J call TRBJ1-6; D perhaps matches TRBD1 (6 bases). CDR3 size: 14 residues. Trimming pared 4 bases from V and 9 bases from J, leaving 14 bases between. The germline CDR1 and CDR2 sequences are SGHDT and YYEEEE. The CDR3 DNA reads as TGTGCCAGCAGCCGGGGGGACACTAGTTCACCCCTCCACTTT. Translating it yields CASSRGDTSSPLHF.

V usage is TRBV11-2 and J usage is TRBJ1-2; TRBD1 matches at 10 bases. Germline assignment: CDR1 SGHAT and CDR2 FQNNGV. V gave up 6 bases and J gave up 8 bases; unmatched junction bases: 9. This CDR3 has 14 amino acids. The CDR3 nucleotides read TGTGCCAGCAGGCGGATTGGACAGGGGGAAGGCTACACCTTC. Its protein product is CASRRIGQGEGYTF.

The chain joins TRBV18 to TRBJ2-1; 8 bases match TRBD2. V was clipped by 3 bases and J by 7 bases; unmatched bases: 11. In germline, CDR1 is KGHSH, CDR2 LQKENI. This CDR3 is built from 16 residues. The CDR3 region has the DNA TGTGCCAGCTCACCGTATTCAGCGGGAGTTGGAAATGAGCAGTTCTTC. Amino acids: CASSPYSAGVGNEQFF.

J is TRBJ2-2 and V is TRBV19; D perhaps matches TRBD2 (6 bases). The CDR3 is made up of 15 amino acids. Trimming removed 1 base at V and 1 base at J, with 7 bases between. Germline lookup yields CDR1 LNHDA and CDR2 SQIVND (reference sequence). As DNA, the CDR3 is TGTGCCAGTAGTATAGCGGGAGTGAACACCGGGGAGCTGTTTTTT. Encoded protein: CASSIAGVNTGELFF. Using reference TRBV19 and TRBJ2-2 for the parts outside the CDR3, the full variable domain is DGGITQSPKYLFRKEGQNVTLSCEQNLNHDAMYWYRQDPGQGLRLIYYSQIVNDFQKGDIAEGYSVSREKKESFPLTVTSAQKNPTAFYLCASSIAGVNTGELFFGEGSRLTVL.

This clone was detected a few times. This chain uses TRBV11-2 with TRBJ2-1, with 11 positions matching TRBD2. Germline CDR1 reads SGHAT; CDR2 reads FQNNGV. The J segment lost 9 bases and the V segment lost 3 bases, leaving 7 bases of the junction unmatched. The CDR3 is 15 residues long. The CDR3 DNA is TGTGCCAGCAGCTTCTCTAGCGGGGGGTCGGGTGAGCAGTTCTTC. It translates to CASSFSSGGSGEQFF. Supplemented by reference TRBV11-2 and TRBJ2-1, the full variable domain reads EAGVAQSPRYKIIEKRQSVAFWCNPISGHATLYWYQQILGQGPKLLIQFQNNGVVDDSQLPKDRFSAERLKGVDSTLKIQPAKLEDSAVYLCASSFSSGGSGEQFFGPGTRLTVL.

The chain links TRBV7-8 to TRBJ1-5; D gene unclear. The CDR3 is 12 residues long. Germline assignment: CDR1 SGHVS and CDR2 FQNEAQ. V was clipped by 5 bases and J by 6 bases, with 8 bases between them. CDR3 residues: CASSPSGQPQHF. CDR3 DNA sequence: TGTGCCAGCAGCCCCTCGGGTCAGCCCCAGCATTTT.

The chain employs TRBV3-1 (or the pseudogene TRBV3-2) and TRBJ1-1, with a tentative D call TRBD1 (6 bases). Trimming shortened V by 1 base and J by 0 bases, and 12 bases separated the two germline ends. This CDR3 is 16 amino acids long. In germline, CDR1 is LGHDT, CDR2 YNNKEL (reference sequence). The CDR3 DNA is TGTGCCAGCAGCCAAGGTTCGTCAGGGGTGAACACTGAAGCTTTCTTT. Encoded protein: CASSQGSSGVNTEAFF.

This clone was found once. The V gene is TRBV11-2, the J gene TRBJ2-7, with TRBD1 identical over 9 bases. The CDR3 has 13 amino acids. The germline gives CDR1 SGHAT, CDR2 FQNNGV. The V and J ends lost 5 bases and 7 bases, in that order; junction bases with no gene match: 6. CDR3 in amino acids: CASSGTGGWEQYF. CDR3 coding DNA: TGTGCCAGCAGCGGTACAGGGGGCTGGGAGCAGTACTTC.